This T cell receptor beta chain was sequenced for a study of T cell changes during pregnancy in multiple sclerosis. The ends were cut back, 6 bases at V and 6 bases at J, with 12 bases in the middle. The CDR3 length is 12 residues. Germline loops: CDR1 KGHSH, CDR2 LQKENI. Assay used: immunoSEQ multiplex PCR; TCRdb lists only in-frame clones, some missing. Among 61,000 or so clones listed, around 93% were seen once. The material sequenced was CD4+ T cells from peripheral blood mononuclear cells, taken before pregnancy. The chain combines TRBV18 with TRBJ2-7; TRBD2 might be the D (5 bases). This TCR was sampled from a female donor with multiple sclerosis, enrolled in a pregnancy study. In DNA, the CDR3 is TGTGCCAGCTCGGGAGTTGGAAGCGAGCAGTACTTC. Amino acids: CASSGVGSEQYF.